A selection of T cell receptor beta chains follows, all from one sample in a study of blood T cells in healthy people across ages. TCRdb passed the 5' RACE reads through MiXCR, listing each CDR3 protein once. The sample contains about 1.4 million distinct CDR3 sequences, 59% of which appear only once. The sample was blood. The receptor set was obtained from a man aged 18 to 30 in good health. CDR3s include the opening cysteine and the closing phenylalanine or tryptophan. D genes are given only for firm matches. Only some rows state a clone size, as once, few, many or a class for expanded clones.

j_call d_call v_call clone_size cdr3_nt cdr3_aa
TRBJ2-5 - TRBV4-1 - TGCGCCAGCAGCCAGCCTCGACTTGGTGAGCAGTACTTC CASSQPRLGEQYF
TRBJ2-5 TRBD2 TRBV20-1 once TGCAGTGCTAGAGAGGGACTAGCGGGAGCCTACAATGAGCAGTACTTC CSAREGLAGAYNEQYF
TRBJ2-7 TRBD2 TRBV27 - TGTGCCAGCAGTTTACGCCCCCGACTAGCTGGTGGGGATACGGGCAACTACGGGCAGTACTTC CASSLRPRLAGGDTGNYGQYF
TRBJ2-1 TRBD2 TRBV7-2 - TGTGCCAGCAGCTTAGTAGCGGGCAAGACCAATGAGCAGTTCTTC CASSLVAGKTNEQFF
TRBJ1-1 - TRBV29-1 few TGCAGCGTTGAAGAAGAAACTGAAGCTTTCTTT CSVEEETEAFF
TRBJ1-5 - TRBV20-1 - TGCAGTGCTATATTATCCAGCTACAATCAGCCCCAGCATTTT CSAILSSYNQPQHF
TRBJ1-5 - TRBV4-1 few TGCGCCAGCAGCCAAGAATCGGCAGGCCGGCGGCCCCAGCATTTT CASSQESAGRRPQHF
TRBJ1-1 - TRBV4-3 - TGCGCCAGCAGCCTTATGGGGTCGGGAACTGAAGCTTTCTTT CASSLMGSGTEAFF
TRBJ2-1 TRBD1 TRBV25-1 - TGTGCCAGCACCCCGGGACAGGGCTCCTACAATGAGCAGTTCTTC CASTPGQGSYNEQFF
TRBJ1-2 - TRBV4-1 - TGCGCCAGCAGCCAAGATGGCAGCGGAGTCTATGGCTACACCTTC CASSQDGSGVYGYTF
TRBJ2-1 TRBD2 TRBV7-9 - TGTGCCAGCAGCACGACGGGACTAGCGGGGGGCGGCAATGAGCAGTTCTTC CASSTTGLAGGGNEQFF
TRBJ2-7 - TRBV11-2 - TGTGCCAGCAGCTTAGATCCCGGGCTCTATGACGAGCAGTACTTC CASSLDPGLYDEQYF
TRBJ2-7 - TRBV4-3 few TGCGCCAGCAGCCCCCAACGTGACGGCCTCTACGAGCAGTACTTC CASSPQRDGLYEQYF
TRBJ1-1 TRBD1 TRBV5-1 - TGCGCCAGCAGCCCGCGGACAGGAATGACTGAAGCTTTCTTT CASSPRTGMTEAFF
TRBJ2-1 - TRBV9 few TGTGCCAGCAGCGGTCCTTGGCAGTTCTTC CASSGPWQFF
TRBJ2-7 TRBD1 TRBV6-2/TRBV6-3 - TGTGCCACCGGGACAGTACCCTACGAGCAGTACTTC CATGTVPYEQYF
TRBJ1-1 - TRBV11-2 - TGTGCCAGCAGCTTAGGGAGGGATGCGAAAACTGAAGCTTTCTTT CASSLGRDAKTEAFF
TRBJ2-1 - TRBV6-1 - TGTGCCAGCAGTGAAAGTGGTAGCGGCCTGGGGGGTGAGCAGTTCTTC CASSESGSGLGGEQFF
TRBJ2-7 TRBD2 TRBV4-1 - TGCGCCAGCAGCCAAGTGAGAGGGAGGGGTTCGAATGAGCAGTACTTC CASSQVRGRGSNEQYF
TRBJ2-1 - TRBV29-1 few TGCAGCGTTGAAAGTAGTAGGGATGATGAGCAGTTCTTC CSVESSRDDEQFF
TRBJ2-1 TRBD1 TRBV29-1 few TGCAGCGTGGGACAGAACTACAATGAGCAGTTCTTC CSVGQNYNEQFF
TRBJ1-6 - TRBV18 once TGTGCCAGCTCACCAAGTTATCCAGGGAATTCACCCCTCCACTTT CASSPSYPGNSPLHF
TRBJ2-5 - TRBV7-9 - TGTGCCAGCAGTCCACCTGAAGGGGTGTACCAAGAGACCCAGTACTTC CASSPPEGVYQETQYF
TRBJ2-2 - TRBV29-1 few TGCAGCGTTGACGCGGGGGCCTGGGGCGGGGAGCTGTTTTTT CSVDAGAWGGELFF
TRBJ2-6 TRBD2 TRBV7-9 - TGTGCCAGCAGCTTGGGCGGGAGAGTCTCTGGGGCCAACGTCCTGACTTTC CASSLGGRVSGANVLTF
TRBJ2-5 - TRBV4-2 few TGTGCCAGCAGCCAAGATAAGGGCGGTGAGCAAGAGACCCAGTACTTC CASSQDKGGEQETQYF
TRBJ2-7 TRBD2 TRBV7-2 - TGTGCCAGCAGCTTTATAGGGGACTACGACGACGAGCAGTACTTC CASSFIGDYDDEQYF
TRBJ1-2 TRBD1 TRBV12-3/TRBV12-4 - TGTGCCAGCAGTTTAGGGACAGGGACCTACTATGGCTACACCTTC CASSLGTGTYYGYTF
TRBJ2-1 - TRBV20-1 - TGCAGTGCTAGTCAGCTAGCGAGCTACAATGAGCAGTTCTTC CSASQLASYNEQFF
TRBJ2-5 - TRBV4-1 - TGCGCCAGCAGCCAAGGCGGCGGGAATGAGACCCAGTACTTC CASSQGGGNETQYF
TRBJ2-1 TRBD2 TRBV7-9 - TGTGCCAGCAGCTTAACCTTCCGGGGGGGAAATGAGCAGTTCTTC CASSLTFRGGNEQFF
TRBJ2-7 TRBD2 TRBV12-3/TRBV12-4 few TGTGCCAGCCGGGCAGCGGGAGGCCACGAGCAGTACTTC CASRAAGGHEQYF
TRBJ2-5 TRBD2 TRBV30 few TGTGCCTGGAGTTTACTAGCGGGCAGAGAGACCCAGTACTTC CAWSLLAGRETQYF
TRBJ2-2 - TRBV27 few TGTGCCAGCAGAAAGGACACCGGGGAGCTGTTTTTT CASRKDTGELFF
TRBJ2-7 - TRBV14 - TGTGCCAGCAGCCAAGACAGGGGGGCACCGGGACAGCCCTACGAGCAGTACTTC CASSQDRGAPGQPYEQYF
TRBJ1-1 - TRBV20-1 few TGCAGTGCACGGCCTCGGGGGGCCACTGAAGCTTTCTTT CSARPRGATEAFF
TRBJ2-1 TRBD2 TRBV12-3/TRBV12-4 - TGTGCCAGCAGTTCCGGAGGCCCGGGACTAGCGGGGGGCTCCTACAATGAGCAGTTCTTC CASSSGGPGLAGGSYNEQFF
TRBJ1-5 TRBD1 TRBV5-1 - TGCGCCAGCAGCTGGGCAGGGGGTAGCAATCAGCCCCAGCATTTT CASSWAGGSNQPQHF
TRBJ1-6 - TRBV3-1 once TGTGCCAGCAGCCAAGTTGCGGGATACGGCTCCTATAATTCACCCCTCCACTTT CASSQVAGYGSYNSPLHF
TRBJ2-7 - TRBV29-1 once TGCAGCGTTGAGTTCCAGGATTACAATGAGCAGTACTTC CSVEFQDYNEQYF
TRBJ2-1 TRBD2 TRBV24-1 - TGTGCCACCAGTGATTTGCTAGTCGAAGCGGGAGCTAATGAGCAGTTCTTC CATSDLLVEAGANEQFF
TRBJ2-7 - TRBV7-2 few TGTGCCAGCAGCTTACCGACGACCTACGAGCAGTACTTC CASSLPTTYEQYF
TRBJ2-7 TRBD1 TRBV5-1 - TGCGTCAGCAGCTTGGAGGCGGGACAGGCTGTAGACGAGCAGTACTTC CVSSLEAGQAVDEQYF
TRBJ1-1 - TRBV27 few TGTGCCAGCAGTCGCATCCGTGAAGAAGCTTTCTTT CASSRIREEAFF
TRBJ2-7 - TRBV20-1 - TGCAGTGCTAGGATCCCTCGGGTCTACAATGAGCAGTACTTC CSARIPRVYNEQYF
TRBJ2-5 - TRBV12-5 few TGTGCTAGTGGTCCTAGACTAGGGATTGTGGAGCAGTACTTC CASGPRLGIVEQYF
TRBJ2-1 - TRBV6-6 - TGTGCCAGCAGTTACTCGAGGCGGGCATCCTACAATGAGCAGTTCTTC CASSYSRRASYNEQFF
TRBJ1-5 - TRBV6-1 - TGTGCCAGCACCGTCCAGCGGTATAGCAATCAGCCCCAGCATTTT CASTVQRYSNQPQHF
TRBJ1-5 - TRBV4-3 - TGCGCCAGCAGCCAAGATGTTGGAGGATATCAGCCCCAGCATTTT CASSQDVGGYQPQHF
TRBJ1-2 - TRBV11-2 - TGTGCCAGCCAGGGCTATGGCTACACCTTC CASQGYGYTF